This section outlines one TCR beta chain sequence together with its context. Its antigen is unknown. Primers: 60 Vbeta forward and 13 Jbeta reverse. TCRdb keeps only in-frame clones here, not all; method: immunoSEQ multiplex PCR. The sample lists 180,000 or so clones, 77% occurring once. CDR1 SGHTA and CDR2 FQGNSA come from the germline V gene. The CDR3 runs 16 residues. J lost 2 bases, V lost 4 bases, and 6 bases had no gene match. This specimen comes from a study of cytomegalovirus exposure and HLA in healthy donors. The study, taken as a whole, reports: The authors reported that TCR beta sequences could predict HLA-A and HLA-B alleles. These predictions were accurate for most subjects in the first cohort. Sequencing depth across donors, presence/absence analyses assumed, was roughly uniform.

This receptor was identified in a man younger than 35 in good health and CMV-seronegative. The gene calls are TRBV7-2 and TRBJ2-1, with 9 bases that match TRBD2. Input material: PBMCs. This CDR3 reads CASSSNSGSPYNEQFF. CDR3 bases: TGTGCCAGCAGCTCGAATAGCGGGAGCCCCTACAATGAGCAGTTCTTC.